This TCR beta chain was sequenced during a study of blood T cell repertoires in COVID-19. Germline loops: CDR1 SGHRS, CDR2 YFSETQ. CDR3 size: 14 residues. Trimming took 2 bases from V and 0 from J, leaving 8 bases between them. The protocol was immunoSEQ multiplex PCR, while the TCRdb copy is restricted to in-frame clones and leaves out a portion. The sample has roughly 120,000 clones; roughly nine tenths are singletons. The chain has TRBV5-1 and TRBJ1-1, with D tentatively TRBD1 (5 bases). The TCR was taken from a man between 65 and 85 years old with active or convalescent COVID-19. Material: peripheral blood. In nucleotides, the CDR3 is TGCGCCAGCAGCTTACAGGTAATGAACACTGAAGCTTTCTTT. Translating gives CASSLQVMNTEAFF.